This T cell receptor (beta chain) was documented in a study of Ad26.COV2.S vaccination and SARS-CoV-2 variants. This table comes from immunoSEQ multiplex PCR, and its TCRdb copy is limited to in-frame clones, with some not included. The sample carries roughly 180,000 clones, approximately 90% recorded once. V lost 5 bases and J lost 9; bases outside the gene matches: 17. The CDR3 runs 17 residues. Germline-derived CDR1 and CDR2 are LGHDT and YNNKEL (reference sequence). This sequence was found in a human donor who had recovered from COVID-19. V and J are TRBV3-1 (or the pseudogene TRBV3-2) and TRBJ2-1, with 9 nucleotides matching TRBD2. The sample in question was peripheral blood, obtained after recovery from COVID-19. For the CDR3, the DNA is TGTGCCAGCAGCTCCCTAGGCGGGGGGGGTCCAGGAGGTGAGCAGTTCTTC. As protein: CASSSLGGGGPGGEQFF.